The 31 T cell receptor beta chains in this list originate from one sample, sequenced in a study of blood T cell repertoires in COVID-19. TCRdb's table, derived via immunoSEQ multiplex PCR, lists solely in-frame clones and lacks some. The sample yields around 340,000 clones, 70% to 90% seen once. The sequenced sample consisted of peripheral blood. These receptors all come from a woman in her fifties or sixties with COVID-19, enrolled during active disease.

This clone was counted between two and nine times. This chain joins TRBV6-5 and TRBJ1-5; TRBD1 agrees at 7 bases. The length of the CDR3 is 13 residues. The J segment lost 3 bases and the V segment lost 6 bases, leaving 2 bases of the junction unmatched. Germline V lookup: CDR1 MNHEY, CDR2 SVGAGI. Here the CDR3 DNA reads TGTGCCAGCAGGGGACAGCTCAATCAGCCCCAGCATTTT. Translated, it gives CASRGQLNQPQHF.

As DNA, the CDR3 is TGTGCCAGCAGCCAATCGATGGGGGGTGAGACCCAGTACTTC. It encodes CASSQSMGGETQYF. The V call is TRBV3-1 (or the pseudogene TRBV3-2), the J call TRBJ2-5; a possible D gene is TRBD2 (6 bases). CDR1 and CDR2 from the germline V gene are LGHDT and YNNKEL (reference sequence). V was pared by 2 bases and J by 5 bases, with 12 bases between. This CDR3 spans 14 amino acids.

The rearrangement joins TRBV11-3 to TRBJ1-2; the match to TRBD1 covers 7 bases. With V trimmed by 3 bases and J by 0 bases, 10 bases remained unmatched. Germline V gene lookup returns CDR1 SGHNT and CDR2 YENEEA. This CDR3 spans 17 amino acids. This CDR3 is CASSFPHRGPANYGYTF. In DNA, the CDR3 is TGTGCCAGCAGCTTCCCCCACAGGGGACCTGCTAACTATGGCTACACCTTC.

This clone occurred once. The chain couples TRBV3-1 (or the pseudogene TRBV3-2) to TRBJ1-1; D unresolved. Germline-derived CDR1 and CDR2 are LGHDT and YNNKEL (reference sequence). This CDR3 is built from 12 residues. The V gene lost 3 bases and the J gene lost 1 base, with 3 bases spanning the gap. This CDR3 is CASSHGNTEAFF. CDR3 nucleotide sequence: TGTGCCAGCAGCCACGGGAACACTGAAGCTTTCTTT.

This clone was counted a single time. This sequence joins TRBV18 and TRBJ1-1; a weak D match, TRBD1 (5 bases). Germline V lookup: CDR1 KGHSH, CDR2 LQKENI. Trimming pared 3 bases from V and 3 bases from J, leaving 14 bases between. The CDR3 consists of 15 residues. The DNA for the CDR3 is TGTGCCAGCTCACCCTTAAGGGGCAGCGACACTGAAGCTTTCTTT. It encodes CASSPLRGSDTEAFF.

J is TRBJ2-7 and V is TRBV30; possible D gene TRBD1, 7 bases. Germline V gene lookup returns CDR1 GTSNPN and CDR2 SVGIG (reference sequence). This CDR3 is built from 12 residues. CDR3 nucleotides: TGTGCTGCGGGACAGCGACTATACGAGCAGTACTTC. Translated: CAAGQRLYEQYF.

The rearrangement links TRBV14 to TRBJ1-3; possibly TRBD1 for D (5 bases). CDR1 SGHDN and CDR2 FVKESK come from the germline V gene. V was cut by 0 bases and J by 2 bases, with 11 bases left in between. This CDR3 has 16 residues. The CDR3 sequence is CASSQDGWGTGNTIYF. The CDR3 DNA follows: TGTGCCAGCAGCCAAGATGGCTGGGGCACTGGAAACACCATATATTTT.

As concerns this clone: A much larger clone lies one base from this, so it may be a read error. This sample includes further DNA sequences coding for the same CDR3. The V call is TRBV6-5, the J call TRBJ2-2; D remains ambiguous. V was pared by 6 bases and J by 1 base, with 3 bases between. This CDR3 comprises 12 residues. The germline V gene has CDR1 MNHEY and CDR2 SVGAGI. The DNA of the CDR3 is TGTGCCAGCAGCCTGAACACCGGGGAGCTGTTTTTT. Translated, it gives CASSLNTGELFF.

The chain carries TRBV4-1 and TRBJ2-7; TRBD2 might be the D (6 bases). The germline V gene has CDR1 MGHRA and CDR2 YSYEKL. This CDR3 region has 15 residues. V lost 0 bases to trimming and J lost 2 bases, with 11 bases between them. Here the CDR3 DNA reads TGCGCCAGCAGCCAAGATCCGGGAGAGGCCTACGAGCAGTACTTC. Amino acid sequence: CASSQDPGEAYEQYF.

This chain uses TRBV4-1 with TRBJ1-2, with 10 bases identical to TRBD1. The germline V gene encodes CDR1 MGHRA and CDR2 YSYEKL. The V segment lost 1 base and the J segment 7 bases; nucleotides outside the gene matches: 9. CDR3 length: 16 amino acids. CDR3 coding DNA: TGCGCCAGCAGCCAAGGAACGGGACAGGGGCCTATTGGCTACACCTTC. Protein sequence: CASSQGTGQGPIGYTF.

The CDR3 sequence is CASSGGHGGTEAFF. The CDR3 region has the DNA TGTGCCAGCAGCGGGGGACACGGGGGGACTGAAGCTTTCTTT. The chain is built from TRBV7-6 and TRBJ1-1, with D possibly matching TRBD1 (6 bases). Trimming took 5 bases from V and 5 from J, leaving 15 bases between them. In germline, CDR1 is SGHVS, CDR2 FNYEAQ. This CDR3 has 14 amino acids.

This chain connects TRBV5-1 to TRBJ1-2; D not certain. The CDR3 contains 17 residues. Trimming cost V 5 bases and J 2 bases, with 22 bases left between them. The germline V gene has CDR1 SGHRS and CDR2 YFSETQ. CDR3 sequence reads: CASSSNPGIPGNYGYTF. CDR3 DNA sequence: TGCGCCAGCAGTTCGAACCCGGGGATCCCCGGGAACTATGGCTACACCTTC. Supplemented by reference TRBV5-1 and TRBJ1-2, the full variable domain reads KAGVTQTPRYLIKTRGQQVTLSCSPISGHRSVSWYQQTPGQGLQFLFEYFSETQRNKGNFPGRFSGRQFSNSRSEMNVSTLELGDSALYLCASSSNPGIPGNYGYTFGSGTRLTVV.

This chain joins TRBV5-6 and TRBJ1-1; D gene unclear. This CDR3 has 11 residues. The germline CDR1 and CDR2 sequences are SGHDT and YYEEEE. Trimming removed 4 bases from V and 11 bases from J, with 12 bases in between. The DNA for the CDR3 is TGTGCCAGCAGCCGAGTAGGGAGGGCTTTCTTT. Encoded protein: CASSRVGRAFF.

The genes are TRBV11-2 and TRBJ1-1, with 8 bases matching TRBD1. CDR3 length: 15 residues. Trimming at V came to 1 base and at J to 0 bases, leaving 1 base not matched to a gene. Germline V gene sequence: CDR1 SGHAT, CDR2 FQNNGV. In nucleotides, the CDR3 is TGTGCCAGCAGCTTAGGGACAGGGTTGAACACTGAAGCTTTCTTT. Amino acids: CASSLGTGLNTEAFF.

The chain recombines TRBV25-1 with TRBJ1-1; D is undetermined. The CDR3 is made up of 13 amino acids. Germline lookup yields CDR1 MGHDK and CDR2 SYGVNS. The V and J ends lost 5 bases and 0 bases respectively, with 7 bases between them. CDR3 in DNA: TGTGCCAGCAGTCGTCTACTGAACACTGAAGCTTTCTTT. This codes for CASSRLLNTEAFF.

The chain links TRBV2 to TRBJ1-5, with TRBD1 matching 8 bases. J lost 0 bases, V lost 5 bases, and 3 bases had no gene match. The CDR3 is 15 amino acids. Germline CDR1 and CDR2: SNHLY and FYNNEI. CDR3 sequence reads: CASSQGAISNQPQHF. In DNA, the CDR3 is TGTGCCAGCAGTCAGGGGGCTATTAGCAATCAGCCCCAGCATTTT.

J is TRBJ2-5 and V is TRBV24-1, with D unresolved. Looked up from germline, CDR1 is KGHDR and CDR2 is SFDVKD. The CDR3 runs to 13 residues. V lost 2 bases and J lost 4, with 7 bases in between. In DNA, the CDR3 is TGTGCCACCAGTGATTCCAGTGGAGAGACCCAGTACTTC. It is translated as CATSDSSGETQYF.

J is TRBJ1-1 and V is TRBV6-4; perhaps TRBD1 as D (5 bases). Trimming took off 9 bases at V and 0 bases at J, with 11 bases between the two ends. There are 13 residues in the CDR3. Per the germline V gene, CDR1 is MRHNA and CDR2 is SNTAGT. CDR3 region: CARAGGMNTEAFF. CDR3 bases: TGTGCCAGAGCTGGGGGGATGAACACTGAAGCTTTCTTT.

The chain combines TRBV5-1 with TRBJ2-3; 14 positions match TRBD2. The J segment lost 2 bases and the V segment lost 4 bases, leaving 6 bases of the junction unmatched. CDR3 length: 17 residues. The germline CDR1 and CDR2 sequences are SGHRS and YFSETQ. CDR3 nucleotides: TGCGCCAGCAGCGGAAGGACTAGCGGGGGGTACACAGATACGCAGTATTTT. Translation: CASSGRTSGGYTDTQYF.

The J gene is TRBJ2-1, the V gene TRBV5-1, with D unclear. Trimming stripped 5 bases from V and 2 bases from J, with 5 bases between. The CDR3 runs to 12 residues. Germline CDR1 SGHRS, CDR2 YFSETQ. The CDR3 DNA follows: TGCGCCAGCAGTGGCACCTACAATGAGCAGTTCTTC. Encoded protein: CASSGTYNEQFF.

J is TRBJ2-5 and V is TRBV2; 7 bases match TRBD2. The CDR3 contains 15 residues. Germline CDR1 is SNHLY and CDR2 is FYNNEI. Trimming took 6 bases from V and 1 from J; bases not matched to a gene: 8. The CDR3 here is CASRQNSGFQETQYF. CDR3 in DNA: TGTGCCAGCAGACAAAATAGCGGGTTCCAAGAGACCCAGTACTTC.

This chain joins TRBV30 and TRBJ2-7; 7 nucleotides agree with TRBD1. Germline loops: CDR1 GTSNPN, CDR2 SVGIG (reference sequence). The CDR3 spans 12 residues. V was clipped by 2 bases and J by 3 bases; unmatched bases: 1. The CDR3 nucleotides are TGTGCCTGGAGTCGGACAGGCTACGAGCAGTACTTC. Its translation: CAWSRTGYEQYF.

The chain joins TRBV7-3 to TRBJ2-6; no clear D. Trimming removed 1 base at V and 0 bases at J, with 7 bases between. The CDR3 contains 16 residues. Germline loops: CDR1 SGHTA, CDR2 FQGTGA. The CDR3 loop reads CASSLIPGSGANVLTF. The CDR3 DNA follows: TGTGCCAGCAGCTTAATCCCGGGCTCTGGGGCCAACGTCCTGACTTTC.

The rearrangement uses TRBV4-1 and TRBJ2-5; perhaps TRBD2 as D (6 bases). Germline lookup yields CDR1 MGHRA and CDR2 YSYEKL. The CDR3 extends over 13 amino acids. Between the trimmed V and J ends, which lost 3 bases and 4 bases, there was a span of 9 bases. The CDR3 sequence is CASSHPGVETQYF. The DNA of the CDR3 is TGCGCCAGCAGCCATCCGGGGGTAGAGACCCAGTACTTC.

V is TRBV19 and J is TRBJ2-5; D perhaps matches TRBD1 (6 bases). The CDR3 contains 14 residues. Germline loops: CDR1 LNHDA, CDR2 SQIVND (reference sequence). The ends were cut back, 2 bases at V and 2 bases at J, with 9 bases in the middle. In DNA form, the CDR3 reads TGTGCCAGTAGTATAAGAAGGGGGCAAGAGACCCAGTACTTC. Translating gives CASSIRRGQETQYF.

The J gene is TRBJ2-3, the V gene TRBV14; D not resolved. This CDR3 is built from 13 residues. From germline, CDR1 is SGHDN and CDR2 FVKESK. Trimming shortened V by 3 bases and J by 1 base, and 5 bases separated the two germline ends. The CDR3 loop reads CASSHSGTDTQYF. The CDR3 bases are TGTGCCAGCAGCCATAGTGGCACAGATACGCAGTATTTT.

The chain combines TRBV7-3 with TRBJ2-7, with D perhaps TRBD2 (5 bases). V gave up 1 base and J gave up 6 bases, with 10 bases separating them. The CDR3 covers 13 residues. Germline values: CDR1 SGHTA, CDR2 FQGTGA. The CDR3 nucleotides read TGTGCCAGCAGCTTAAAACGGGGTGGCGAGCAGTACTTC. Protein sequence: CASSLKRGGEQYF.

The chain uses TRBV19 and TRBJ2-5, with D possibly being TRBD2 (5 bases). Germline V lookup: CDR1 LNHDA, CDR2 SQIVND (reference sequence). The CDR3 extends over 16 amino acids. Trimming removed 1 base from V and 1 base from J, with 13 bases in between. CDR3 DNA sequence: TGTGCCAGTAGTATAGGGGGTCTAGCAATCCAAGAGACCCAGTACTTC. It is translated as CASSIGGLAIQETQYF.

This sequence joins TRBV11-2 and TRBJ2-5; TRBD2 agrees at 9 bases. The CDR3 covers 16 residues. V lost 2 bases to trimming and J lost 5 bases; unmatched junction nucleotides: 9. Germline CDR1 SGHAT, CDR2 FQNNGV. Here the CDR3 reads CASSLQGRGGFETQYF. CDR3 DNA sequence: TGTGCCAGCAGCTTACAGGGGCGGGGGGGCTTCGAGACCCAGTACTTC.

This clone was observed a handful of times. The chain links TRBV5-8 to TRBJ1-6; D unresolved. Germline values: CDR1 SGHTS, CDR2 YDEGEE. V shed 7 bases and J shed 0 bases, with 23 bases lying between them. CDR3 size: 19 residues. The CDR3 nucleotides are TGTGCCAGCTTTGATCTTTGGAGTGTAAAGAGCTCCTATAATTCACCCCTCCACTTT. Protein sequence: CASFDLWSVKSSYNSPLHF.

J is TRBJ2-4 and V is TRBV5-1, with 7 bases matching TRBD1. Trimming at V came to 2 bases and at J to 3 bases, leaving 8 bases not matched to a gene. CDR3 length equals 16 residues. CDR1 and CDR2 (germline): SGHRS, YFSETQ. In DNA form, the CDR3 reads TGCGCCAGCAGCTTAGAACAGGGGTTCGGCAAAAACATTCAGTACTTC. Translating it yields CASSLEQGFGKNIQYF.